This section outlines one T cell receptor beta chain sequence together with its context. The sample is drawn from a study of shared clonotypes between healthy human individuals. CDR3 length: 12 residues. The V end was cut by 5 bases, the J end by 10 bases, with 12 bases between. Germline CDR1 reads MNHNY; CDR2 reads SVGAGI (reference sequence). Authors' analysis steps: Sequence data from immunoSEQ were junction-only and lacked quality scores; consequently, filtering differed. The method was immunoSEQ multiplex PCR; TCRdb's version includes in-frame clones alone and lacks a portion of them. That table is the source of V, J and clone size, and D and trimming were worked out from the DNA. The repertoire holds approximately 980,000 clones, with approximately 80% as singletons.

This sequence originates from a man between 18 and 29 years old in good health. V and J are TRBV6-6 and TRBJ2-1; D is unclear. Sample: memory CD4+ T cells sorted from blood. As for subset: CD45RA-negative fraction. CDR3: CASSLVIGEQFF. In nucleotides, the CDR3 is TGTGCCAGCAGTCTGGTGATAGGCGAGCAGTTCTTC.